There are many counts of the clone carrying this T cell receptor beta chain. Its antigen is still unknown. One end of the junction fails to match germline, which may point to a read error. The sample comes from a study of T-cell reconstitution after alpha-beta-depleted transplantation in children. TCRbeta library construction was performed incorporating unique molecular identifiers. A single record per CDR3 protein comes from TCRdb applying MiXCR to the PCR reads. Of hundreds of thousands of distinct CDR3 sequences in the sample, around a tenth are singletons; the top ten hold about a quarter. Study conclusions and caveats: TCRbeta diversity was high at day 60 in some patients (a result of surviving recipient T cells and thymic progenitors). Diversity and T-cell counts at one year after transplant derived mostly from new T cells.

This CDR3 is 22 amino acids long. Germline CDR1 and CDR2: MRHNA and SNTAGT. The sequence was obtained from a male patient between 2 and 9 years old who had a stem cell transplant for chronic granulomatous disease, so the T cells may come from the graft donor. The material was peripheral blood, obtained 180 days after TCRalphabeta/CD19-depleted stem cell transplant. V usage is TRBV6-4 and J usage is TRBJ2-3, with TRBD2 matching 11 bases. The CDR3 loop is CASSNSPRRASGGIVRWDTQYF. Written as DNA, the CDR3 is TGTGCCAGCAGTAACTCCCCCCGAAGGGCTAGCGGGGGGATAGTGAGGTGGGATACGCAGTATTTT.